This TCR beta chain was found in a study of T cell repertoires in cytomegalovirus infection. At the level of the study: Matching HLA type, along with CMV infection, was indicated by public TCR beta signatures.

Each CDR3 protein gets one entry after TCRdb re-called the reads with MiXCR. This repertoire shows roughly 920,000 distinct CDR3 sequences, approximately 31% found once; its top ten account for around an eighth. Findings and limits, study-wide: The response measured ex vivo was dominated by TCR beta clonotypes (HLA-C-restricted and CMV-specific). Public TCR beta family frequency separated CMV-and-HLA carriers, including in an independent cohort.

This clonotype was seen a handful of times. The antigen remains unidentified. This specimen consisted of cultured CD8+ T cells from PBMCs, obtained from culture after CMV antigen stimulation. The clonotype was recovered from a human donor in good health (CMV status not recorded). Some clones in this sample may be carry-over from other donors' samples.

The CDR3, as DNA: TGTGCCAGCAGTTACGCGGACAGGGTGAATGGCTACACCTTC. Protein sequence: CASSYADRVNGYTF. The chain is built from TRBV6-6 and TRBJ1-2, with 8 bases lining up with TRBD1. V was pared by 2 bases and J by 6 bases, with 5 bases of the junction left unmatched. The CDR3 is 14 residues long. The germline gives CDR1 MNHNY, CDR2 SVGAGI (reference sequence).